Listed below are T cell receptor beta chains from one sample, sequenced in a study of T cells in Graves' hyperthyroidism and ophthalmopathy. Via MiXCR, TCRdb re-called the multiplex PCR reads, giving one row per CDR3 protein. The sample has roughly 380,000 distinct CDR3 sequences, more than 11% seen once; the top ten hold 11%. Sequenced sample: blood. The receptors originated from a woman aged 55-75 years with Graves' hyperthyroidism. Each CDR3 is given with its conserved first and last residue. D genes are given only for firm matches. Where a row states a size, it is once, few, many or the class of an expanded clone; other rows omit it.

few | TRBD2 | TRBJ2-1 | TRBV4-2 | TGTGCCAGCAGCTTAAGGACTAGCGGGGACATCAACAATGAGCAGTTCTTC | CASSLRTSGDINNEQFF
few | TRBD2 | TRBJ2-1 | TRBV29-1 | TGCAGCGTATCTAGCGGGAGGTACAATGAGCAGTTCTTC | CSVSSGRYNEQFF
NA | TRBD1 | TRBJ1-6 | TRBV2 | TGTGCCAGTGGACAGGATCTCTCACCCCTCCACTTT | CASGQDLSPLHF
many | NA | TRBJ2-3 | TRBV20-1 | TGCAGTGCTAAGTGGGGGGGCACAGATACGCAGTATTTT | CSAKWGGTDTQYF
few | TRBD2 | TRBJ2-7 | TRBV6-6 | TGTGCCAGCAGTTACTCTTCTAGCGGGAGCTACGAGCAGTACTTC | CASSYSSSGSYEQYF
many | NA | TRBJ1-2 | TRBV6-1 | TGTGCCAGCGCGTCTCTGTTTCCCGTGGACTATGGCTACACCTTC | CASASLFPVDYGYTF
many | NA | TRBJ2-1 | TRBV5-1 | TGCGCCAGCAGGCCCCGCCTCACGGGCGATGAGCAGTTCTTC | CASRPRLTGDEQFF
many | TRBD2 | TRBJ2-3 | TRBV7-9 | TGTGCCAGCAGCTTAACTAGCGGTTCAGATACGCAGTATTTT | CASSLTSGSDTQYF
many | NA | TRBJ2-7 | TRBV2 | TGTGCCAGCAGTGAAGTCCTCTACGAGCAGTACTTC | CASSEVLYEQYF
many | NA | TRBJ2-1 | TRBV5-1 | TGCGCCAGCAGCTTGGGTCAATCAAATGAGCAGTTCTTC | CASSLGQSNEQFF
many | NA | TRBJ2-1 | TRBV3-1 | TGTGCCAGCAGCCAAGCGTTGACTAGTTGGGGGAATGAGCAGTTCTTC | CASSQALTSWGNEQFF
many | NA | TRBJ2-7 | TRBV5-1 | TGCGCCAGCAGCCCGACGACGTCCTACGAGCAGTACTTC | CASSPTTSYEQYF
few | TRBD2 | TRBJ2-5 | TRBV4-1 | TGCGCCAGCAGCCAAGTGATAGGGACTAGCGGGAGGGAGCAAGAGACCCAGTACTTC | CASSQVIGTSGREQETQYF
NA | NA | TRBJ1-2 | TRBV2 | TGTGCCTTCCCCGCGGGGGGCGGCTATGGCTACACCTTC | CAFPAGGGYGYTF
few | NA | TRBJ2-7 | TRBV12-3/TRBV12-4 | TGTGCCAGCAGGGGTGGGACTGGTCCCTACGAGCAGTACTTC | CASRGGTGPYEQYF
many | NA | TRBJ2-7 | TRBV11-2 | TGTGCCAGCAGCTTCAACGCAGACTTCTACGAGCAGTACTTC | CASSFNADFYEQYF